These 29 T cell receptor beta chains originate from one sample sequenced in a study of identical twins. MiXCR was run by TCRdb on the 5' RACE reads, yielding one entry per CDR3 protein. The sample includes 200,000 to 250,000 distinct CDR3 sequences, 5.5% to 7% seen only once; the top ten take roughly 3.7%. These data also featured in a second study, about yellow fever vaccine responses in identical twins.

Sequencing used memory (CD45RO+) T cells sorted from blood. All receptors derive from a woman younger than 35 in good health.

DNA for the CDR3: TGCAGCACCCGAGCTCAGGGAATTGAAGCTTTCTTT. This sequence encodes CSTRAQGIEAFF. J is TRBJ1-1 and V is TRBV29-1; possibly TRBD1 for D (5 bases). Germline-derived CDR1 and CDR2 are SQVTM and ANQGSEA. V was clipped by 8 bases and J by 7 bases, with 17 bases between them. The CDR3 totals 12 residues.

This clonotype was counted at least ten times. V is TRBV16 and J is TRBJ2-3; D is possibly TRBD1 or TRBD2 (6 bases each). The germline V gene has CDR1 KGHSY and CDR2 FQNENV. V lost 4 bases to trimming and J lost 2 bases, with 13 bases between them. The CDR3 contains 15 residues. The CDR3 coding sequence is TGTGCCAGCAGCCCCCAGTCGGGGGCCACAGATACGCAGTATTTT. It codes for CASSPQSGATDTQYF.

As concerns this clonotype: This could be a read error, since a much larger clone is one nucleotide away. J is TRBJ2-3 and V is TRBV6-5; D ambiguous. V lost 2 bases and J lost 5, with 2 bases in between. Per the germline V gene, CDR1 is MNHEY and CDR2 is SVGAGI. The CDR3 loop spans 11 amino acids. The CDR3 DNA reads TGTGCCAGCAGTTACAGAGATACGCAGTATTTT. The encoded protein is CASSYRDTQYF.

CDR3 sequence (DNA): TGTGCCAGCAGCTGGACCATAATTACAGGGGGAGAGACCCAGTACTTC. Protein product: CASSWTIITGGETQYF. The chain carries TRBV5-5 and TRBJ2-5, with 8 bases identical to TRBD1. V lost 3 bases, J lost 4 bases, and 11 bases stayed unmatched. The CDR3 has 16 residues. The germline V gene has CDR1 SGHKS and CDR2 YYEKEE (reference sequence).

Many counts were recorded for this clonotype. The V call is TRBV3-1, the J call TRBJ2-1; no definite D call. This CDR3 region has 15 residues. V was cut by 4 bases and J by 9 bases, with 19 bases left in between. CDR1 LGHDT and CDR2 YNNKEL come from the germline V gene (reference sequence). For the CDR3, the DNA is TGTGCCAGCAGCCCGGCGGTGGCGGCAGTGCCTGAGCAGTTCTTC. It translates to CASSPAVAAVPEQFF.

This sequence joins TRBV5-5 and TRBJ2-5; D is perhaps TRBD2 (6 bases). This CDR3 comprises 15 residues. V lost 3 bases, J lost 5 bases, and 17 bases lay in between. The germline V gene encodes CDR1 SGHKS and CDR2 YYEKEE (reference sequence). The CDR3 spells CASSSGGGVWETQYF. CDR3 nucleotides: TGTGCCAGCAGCTCCGGAGGAGGGGTGTGGGAGACCCAGTACTTC.

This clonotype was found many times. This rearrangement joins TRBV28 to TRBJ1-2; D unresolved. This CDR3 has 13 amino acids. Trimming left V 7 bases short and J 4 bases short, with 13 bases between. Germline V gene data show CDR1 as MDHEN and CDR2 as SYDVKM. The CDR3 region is CASTVWGGYGYTF. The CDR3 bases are TGTGCCAGCACCGTATGGGGAGGCTATGGCTACACCTTC.

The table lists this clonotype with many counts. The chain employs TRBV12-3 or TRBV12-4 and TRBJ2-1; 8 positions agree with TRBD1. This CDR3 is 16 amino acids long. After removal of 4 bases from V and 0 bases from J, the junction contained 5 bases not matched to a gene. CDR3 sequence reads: CASSSTGDSSYNEQFF. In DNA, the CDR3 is TGTGCCAGCAGTTCGACAGGGGATAGCTCCTACAATGAGCAGTTCTTC.

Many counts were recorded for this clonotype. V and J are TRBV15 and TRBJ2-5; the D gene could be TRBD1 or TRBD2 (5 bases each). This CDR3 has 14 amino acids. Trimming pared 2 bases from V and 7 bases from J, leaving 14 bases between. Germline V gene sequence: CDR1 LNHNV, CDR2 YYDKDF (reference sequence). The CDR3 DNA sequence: TGTGCCACCAGCAGAACCAATGGGGGAGTGACCCAGTACTTC. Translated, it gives CATSRTNGGVTQYF.

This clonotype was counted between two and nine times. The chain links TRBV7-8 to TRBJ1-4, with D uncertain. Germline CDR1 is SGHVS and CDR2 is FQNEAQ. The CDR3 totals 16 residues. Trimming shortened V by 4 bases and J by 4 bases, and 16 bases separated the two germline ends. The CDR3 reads CASSWRSGQINEKLFF. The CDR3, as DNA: TGTGCCAGCAGCTGGCGGTCGGGCCAGATTAATGAAAAACTGTTTTTT. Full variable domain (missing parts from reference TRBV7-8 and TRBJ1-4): GAGVSQSPRYKVAKRGQDVALRCDPISGHVSLFWYQQALGQGPEFLTYFQNEAQLDKSGLPSDRFFAERPEGSVSTLKIQRTQQEDSAVYLCASSWRSGQINEKLFFGSGTQLSVL.

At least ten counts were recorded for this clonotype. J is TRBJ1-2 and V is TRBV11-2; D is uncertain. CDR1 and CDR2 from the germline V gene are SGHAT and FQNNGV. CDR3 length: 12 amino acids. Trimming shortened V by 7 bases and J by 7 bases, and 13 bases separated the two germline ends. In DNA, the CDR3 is TGTGCCAGCAATACATATTCGGGTGGCTACACCTTC. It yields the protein CASNTYSGGYTF. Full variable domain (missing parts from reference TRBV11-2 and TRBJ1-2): EAGVAQSPRYKIIEKRQSVAFWCNPISGHATLYWYQQILGQGPKLLIQFQNNGVVDDSQLPKDRFSAERLKGVDSTLKIQPAKLEDSAVYLCASNTYSGGYTFGSGTRLTVV.

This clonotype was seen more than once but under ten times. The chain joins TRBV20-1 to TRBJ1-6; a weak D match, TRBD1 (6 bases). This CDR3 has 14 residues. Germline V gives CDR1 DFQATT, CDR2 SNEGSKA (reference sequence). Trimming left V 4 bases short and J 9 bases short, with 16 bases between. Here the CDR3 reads CSANGGGPSSPLHF. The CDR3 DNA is TGCAGTGCTAATGGCGGGGGGCCGAGTTCACCCCTCCACTTT.

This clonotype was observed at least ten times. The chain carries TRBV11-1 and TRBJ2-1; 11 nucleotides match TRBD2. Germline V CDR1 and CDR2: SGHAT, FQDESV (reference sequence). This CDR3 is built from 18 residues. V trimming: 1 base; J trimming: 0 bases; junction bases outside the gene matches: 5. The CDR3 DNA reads TGTGCCAGCAGCTTAGGACTAGCGGGACCAAACTCCTACAATGAGCAGTTCTTC. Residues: CASSLGLAGPNSYNEQFF.

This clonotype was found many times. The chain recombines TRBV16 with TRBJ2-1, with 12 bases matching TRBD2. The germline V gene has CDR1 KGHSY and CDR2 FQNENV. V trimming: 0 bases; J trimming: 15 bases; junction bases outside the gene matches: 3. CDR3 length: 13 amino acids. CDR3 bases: TGTGCCAGCAGCCAATCCCCTAGCGGGGGGGCGTTCTTC. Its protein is CASSQSPSGGAFF.

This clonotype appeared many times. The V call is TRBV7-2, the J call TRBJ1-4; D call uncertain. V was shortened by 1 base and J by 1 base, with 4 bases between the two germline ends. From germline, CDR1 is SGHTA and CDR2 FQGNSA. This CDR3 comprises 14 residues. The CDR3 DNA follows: TGTGCCAGCAGCTTAGTCGGAACTAATGAAAAACTGTTTTTT. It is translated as CASSLVGTNEKLFF.

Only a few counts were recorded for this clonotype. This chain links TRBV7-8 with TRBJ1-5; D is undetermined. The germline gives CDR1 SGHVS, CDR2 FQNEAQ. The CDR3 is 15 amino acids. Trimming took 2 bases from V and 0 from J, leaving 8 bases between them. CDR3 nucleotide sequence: TGTGCCAGCAGCTTACGGCAGGTTAGCAATCAGCCCCAGCATTTT. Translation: CASSLRQVSNQPQHF.

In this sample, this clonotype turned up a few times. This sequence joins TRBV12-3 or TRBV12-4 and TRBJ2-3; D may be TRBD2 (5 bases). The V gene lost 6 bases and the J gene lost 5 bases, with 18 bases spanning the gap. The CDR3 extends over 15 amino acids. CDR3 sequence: CASSRESFHLDTQYF. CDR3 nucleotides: TGTGCCAGCAGCCGGGAATCCTTTCACCTAGATACGCAGTATTTT.

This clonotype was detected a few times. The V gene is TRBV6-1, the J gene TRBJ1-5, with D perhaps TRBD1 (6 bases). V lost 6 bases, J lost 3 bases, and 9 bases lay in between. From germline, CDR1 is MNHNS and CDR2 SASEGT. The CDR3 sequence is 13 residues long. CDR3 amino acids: CASRDRSNQPQHF. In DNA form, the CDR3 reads TGTGCCAGCAGGGACAGATCCAATCAGCCCCAGCATTTT.

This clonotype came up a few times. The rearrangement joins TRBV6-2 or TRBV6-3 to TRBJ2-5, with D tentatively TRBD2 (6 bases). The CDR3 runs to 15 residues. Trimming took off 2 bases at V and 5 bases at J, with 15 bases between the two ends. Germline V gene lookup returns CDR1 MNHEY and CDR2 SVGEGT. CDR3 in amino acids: CASSYRSRGGETQYF. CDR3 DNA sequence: TGTGCCAGCAGTTACCGAAGTCGCGGAGGGGAGACCCAGTACTTC.

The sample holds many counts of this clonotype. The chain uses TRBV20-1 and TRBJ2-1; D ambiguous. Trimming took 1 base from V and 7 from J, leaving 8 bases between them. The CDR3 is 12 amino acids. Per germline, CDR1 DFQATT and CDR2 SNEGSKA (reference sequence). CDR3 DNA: TGCAGTGCTAGAGGAGACCCTAATGAGCAGTTCTTC. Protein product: CSARGDPNEQFF.

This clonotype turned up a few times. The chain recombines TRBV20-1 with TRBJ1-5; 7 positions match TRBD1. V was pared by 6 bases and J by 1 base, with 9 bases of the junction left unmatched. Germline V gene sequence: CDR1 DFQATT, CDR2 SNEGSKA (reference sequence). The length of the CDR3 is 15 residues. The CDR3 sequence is CSASLQGMSNQPQHF. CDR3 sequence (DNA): TGCAGTGCCAGCCTACAGGGGATGAGCAATCAGCCCCAGCATTTT.

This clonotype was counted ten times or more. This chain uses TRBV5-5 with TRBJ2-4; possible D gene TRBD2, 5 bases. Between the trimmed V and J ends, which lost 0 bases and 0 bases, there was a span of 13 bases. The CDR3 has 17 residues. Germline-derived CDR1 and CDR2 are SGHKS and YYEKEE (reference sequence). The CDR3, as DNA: TGTGCCAGCAGCTTGGGGTTGACTACCAAAGCCAAAAACATTCAGTACTTC. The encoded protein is CASSLGLTTKAKNIQYF.

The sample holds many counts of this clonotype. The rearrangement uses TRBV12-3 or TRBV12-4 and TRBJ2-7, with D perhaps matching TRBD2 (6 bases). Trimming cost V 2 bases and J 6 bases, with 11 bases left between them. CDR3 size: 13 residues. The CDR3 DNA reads TGTGCCAGCAGTTTAAACGGGGGAGGCGAGCAGTACGTC. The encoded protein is CASSLNGGGEQYV.

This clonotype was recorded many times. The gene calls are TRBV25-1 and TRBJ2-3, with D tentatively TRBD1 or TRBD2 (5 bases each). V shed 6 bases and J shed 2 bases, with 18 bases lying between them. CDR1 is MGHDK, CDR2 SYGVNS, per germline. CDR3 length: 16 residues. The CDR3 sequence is CASRDTLRADTDTQYF. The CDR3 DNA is TGTGCCAGCAGGGACACGTTGAGGGCAGACACAGATACGCAGTATTTT.

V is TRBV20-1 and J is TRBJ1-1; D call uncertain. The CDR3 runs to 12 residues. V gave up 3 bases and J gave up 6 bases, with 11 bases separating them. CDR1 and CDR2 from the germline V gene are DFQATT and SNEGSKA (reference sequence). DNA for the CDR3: TGCAGTGCTAGGGCGGCCGGAGCTGAAGCTTTCTTT. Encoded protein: CSARAAGAEAFF.

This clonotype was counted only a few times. The chain's CDR3 is CASSQEGKRGNEQFF. The CDR3 nucleotides read TGCGCCAGCAGCCAAGAAGGAAAAAGGGGCAATGAGCAGTTCTTC. The chain links TRBV4-1 to TRBJ2-1; D perhaps matches TRBD1 (5 bases). Looked up from germline, CDR1 is MGHRA and CDR2 is YSYEKL. The V end was cut by 0 bases, the J end by 6 bases, with 12 bases between. This CDR3 contains 15 residues.

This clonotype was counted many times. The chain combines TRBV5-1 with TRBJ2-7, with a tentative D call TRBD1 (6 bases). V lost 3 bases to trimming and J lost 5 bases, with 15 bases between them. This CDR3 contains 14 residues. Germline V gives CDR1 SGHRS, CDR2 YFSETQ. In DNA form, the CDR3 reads TGCGCCAGCAGCTCTGCGAGGTGGGACAACGAGCAGTACTTC. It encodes CASSSARWDNEQYF.

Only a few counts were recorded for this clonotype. The chain's CDR3 is CASSIGSGLDQPQHF. Here the CDR3 DNA reads TGTGCCAGTAGTATTGGTTCCGGGCTAGATCAGCCCCAGCATTTT. The V call is TRBV19, the J call TRBJ1-5; no definite D call. Germline lookup yields CDR1 LNHDA and CDR2 SQIVND (reference sequence). This CDR3 has 15 amino acids. Trimming took 3 bases from V and 5 from J, leaving 14 bases between them.

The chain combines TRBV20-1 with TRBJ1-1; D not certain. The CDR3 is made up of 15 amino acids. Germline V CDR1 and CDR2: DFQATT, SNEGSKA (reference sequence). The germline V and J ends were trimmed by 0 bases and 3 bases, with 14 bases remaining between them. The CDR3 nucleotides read TGCAGTGCTAGAGATCTGACTCCTTGGGACACTGAAGCTTTCTTT. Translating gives CSARDLTPWDTEAFF.